A single T cell receptor beta chain is shown here with its context. Its recognized antigen is unknown. Qualities for individual bases were not recorded, and no much larger clone is one base off. From the cysteine up to the phenylalanine, the CDR3 has a length of 14 residues. The CDR3 DNA has 42 bases and is translated from base 1. After removal of 6 bases from V and 5 bases from J, the junction retains 6 bases not matched to a gene. Reading the germline V gene gives CDR1 MDHEN and CDR2 SYDVKM. This specimen comes from a study of T cells after yellow fever vaccination (dated by TCRdb to about 2019). Some background on the complete study: The SMART-Seq v4 Ultra Low Input RNA kit was used to prepare libraries from fractions with low cell numbers. To follow T-cell clones before and after both primary and booster YFV17D yellow fever vaccination, bulk TCR alpha and beta repertoires underwent longitudinal sequencing. Two healthy male donors, one aged 18 to 29 and one aged 30 to 40 years, made up the cohort. Blood samples were taken at several timepoints before and after primary and secondary immunization, and bulk PBMC replicates and cell subsets were isolated. Points the paper makes about the study in general: Computational filtering was needed because FACS-sorted repertoires could contain abundant contaminating clonotypes from the bulk population. The study included only two donors, which limits how far the findings can be generalized. A small fraction of clonotypes showed up in both the CD4 and CD8 compartments, probably as a result of convergent recombination. The secondary T-cell response was weaker than the primary response but faster, peaking on day 5 instead of day 15. After the booster, most clones that had expanded after primary vaccination were detected again (around 97% of CD4 and roughly 86% of CD8), suggesting broad maintenance of memory.

TCR cDNA was synthesized by 5'RACE template switching, which introduced a universal primer site and unique molecular identifiers. Priming of cDNA synthesis was performed from both the TCR alpha and TCR beta constant segments. Libraries were amplified in two PCR steps, with sample barcodes and sequencing adapters added in the second step. Sequencing of libraries was performed on Illumina HiSeq 2500 (2x100 bp) or NovaSeq (2x150 bp). The study's processing was this. Demultiplexing of reads and collapsing into UMI consensus sequences were performed with MIGEC, and V(D)J alignment was carried out with MiXCR. Clonotypes responding to the vaccine were identified with edgeR on replicate PBMC samples, with the criteria of FDR below 0.01 and a log2 fold change above 5 up to day 15. Each bulk clonotype received a CD4 or CD8 identity based on whether the sequenced CD4 or CD8 repertoire contained that clonotype at higher abundance. TCRdb reprocessed the public reads (quality trimming at Q25 with fastp, clone calling with MiXCR) and kept in-frame beta chains. Each CDR3 protein gets just one entry, which takes the most common genes and DNA from the rows behind it. TCRdb's processing, not the study's, gives the V and J calls here. For this sample there are hundreds of thousands of distinct CDR3 sequences; roughly an eighth appear just once. About 15% of the sample lies in the top ten.

The sample's treatment or condition label, in plain terms: live attenuated yellow fever vaccine strain. Two biological replicates of bulk PBMCs were collected at each blood-draw timepoint. PBMCs were isolated from peripheral blood using a standard Ficoll-Paque protocol. RNA was extracted with TriZol from bulk PBMCs, CD4 and CD8 fractions, and dextramer-positive and dextramer-negative fractions. In this chain, TRBV28 is recombined with TRBJ2-5; TRBD2 lines up with 10 middle nucleotides. The clonotype originates from a young man who received the YFV17D yellow fever vaccine. The sequenced sample was PBMCs, obtained on the day of the yellow fever booster vaccination. The CDR3 protein sequence reads: CASSYLAGAETQYF. The base sequence is TGTGCCAGCAGCTATCTAGCGGGGGCGGAGACCCAGTACTTC.